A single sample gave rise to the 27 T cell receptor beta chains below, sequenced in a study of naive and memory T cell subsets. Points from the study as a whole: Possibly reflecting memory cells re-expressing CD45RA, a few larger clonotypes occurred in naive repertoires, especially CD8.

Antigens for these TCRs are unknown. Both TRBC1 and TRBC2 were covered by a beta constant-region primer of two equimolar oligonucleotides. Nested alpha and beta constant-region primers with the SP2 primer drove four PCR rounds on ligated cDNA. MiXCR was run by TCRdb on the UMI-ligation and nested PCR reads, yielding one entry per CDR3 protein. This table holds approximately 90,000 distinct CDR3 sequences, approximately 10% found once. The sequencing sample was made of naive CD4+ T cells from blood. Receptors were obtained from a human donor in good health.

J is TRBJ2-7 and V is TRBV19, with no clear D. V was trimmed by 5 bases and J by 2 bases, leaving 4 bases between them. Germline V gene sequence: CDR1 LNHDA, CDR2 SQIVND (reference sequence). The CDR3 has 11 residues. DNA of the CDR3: TGTGCCAGTAGTGAGGCCTACGAGCAGTACTTC. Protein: CASSEAYEQYF.

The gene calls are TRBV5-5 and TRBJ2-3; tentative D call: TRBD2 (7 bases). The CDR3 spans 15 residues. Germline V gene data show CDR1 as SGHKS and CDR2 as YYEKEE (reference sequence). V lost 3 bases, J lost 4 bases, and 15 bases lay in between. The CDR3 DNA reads TGTGCCAGCAGCTCCAGGGAGGGGGTTGCAGATACGCAGTATTTT. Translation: CASSSREGVADTQYF.

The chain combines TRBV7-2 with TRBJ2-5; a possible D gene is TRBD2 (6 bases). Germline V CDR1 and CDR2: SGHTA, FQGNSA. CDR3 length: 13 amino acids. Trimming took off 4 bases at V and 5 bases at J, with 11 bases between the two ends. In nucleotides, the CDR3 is TGTGCCAGCAGCTGGGACTCGTCGGAGACCCAGTACTTC. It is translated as CASSWDSSETQYF. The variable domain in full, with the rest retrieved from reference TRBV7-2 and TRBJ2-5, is GAGVSQSPSNKVTEKGKDVELRCDPISGHTALYWYRQSLGQGLEFLIYFQGNSAPDKSGLPSDRFSAERTGGSVSTLTIQRTQQEDSAVYLCASSWDSSETQYFGPGTRLLVL.

The CDR3 DNA sequence: TGTGCCAGCATCGGGCCCCGGACAGGAAGAAATCAGCCCCAGCATTTT. Translated, it gives CASIGPRTGRNQPQHF. The chain couples TRBV28 to TRBJ1-5; 7 bases fit TRBD1. Germline V CDR1 and CDR2: MDHEN, SYDVKM. J gave up 4 bases and V 7 bases, and 13 bases lay outside the gene matches. This CDR3 comprises 16 residues.

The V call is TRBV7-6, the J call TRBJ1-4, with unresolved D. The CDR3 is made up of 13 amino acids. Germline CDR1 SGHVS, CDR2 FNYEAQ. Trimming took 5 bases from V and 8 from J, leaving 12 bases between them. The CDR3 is CASSETGREKLFF. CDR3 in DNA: TGTGCCAGCAGCGAAACGGGAAGGGAAAAACTGTTTTTT.

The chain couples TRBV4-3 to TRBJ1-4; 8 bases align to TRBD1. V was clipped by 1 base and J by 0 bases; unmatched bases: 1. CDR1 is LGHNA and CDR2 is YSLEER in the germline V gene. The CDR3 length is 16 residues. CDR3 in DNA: TGCGCCAGCAGCCAAGGACAGGGGACAACTAATGAAAAACTGTTTTTT. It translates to CASSQGQGTTNEKLFF.

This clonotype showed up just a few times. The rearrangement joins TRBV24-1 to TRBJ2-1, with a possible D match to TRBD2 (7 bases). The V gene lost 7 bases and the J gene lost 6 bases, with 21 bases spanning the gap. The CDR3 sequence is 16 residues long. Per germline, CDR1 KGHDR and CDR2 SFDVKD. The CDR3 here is CATSGKGGGAPNEQFF. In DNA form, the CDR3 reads TGTGCCACCAGCGGAAAAGGGGGGGGGGCCCCCAATGAGCAGTTCTTC.

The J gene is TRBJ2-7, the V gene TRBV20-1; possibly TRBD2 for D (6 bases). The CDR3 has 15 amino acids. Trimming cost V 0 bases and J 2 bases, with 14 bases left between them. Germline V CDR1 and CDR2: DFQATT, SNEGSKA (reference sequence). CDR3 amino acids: CSARDSDGRTYEQYF. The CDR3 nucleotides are TGCAGTGCTAGAGATTCGGACGGGAGAACCTACGAGCAGTACTTC.

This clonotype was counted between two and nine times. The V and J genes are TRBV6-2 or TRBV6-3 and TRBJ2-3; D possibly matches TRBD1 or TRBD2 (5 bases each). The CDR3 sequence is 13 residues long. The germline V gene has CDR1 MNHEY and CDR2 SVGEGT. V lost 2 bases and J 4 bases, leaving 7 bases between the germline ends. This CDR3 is CASSYVGADTQYF. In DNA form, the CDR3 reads TGTGCCAGCAGTTACGTGGGGGCAGATACGCAGTATTTT.

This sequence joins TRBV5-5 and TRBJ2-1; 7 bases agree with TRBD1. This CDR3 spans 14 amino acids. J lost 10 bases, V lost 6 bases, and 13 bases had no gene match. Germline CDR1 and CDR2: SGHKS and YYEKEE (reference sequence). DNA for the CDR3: TGTGCCAGCATCCCTACGACAGGGCTGGACGAGCAGTTCTTC. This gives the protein CASIPTTGLDEQFF.

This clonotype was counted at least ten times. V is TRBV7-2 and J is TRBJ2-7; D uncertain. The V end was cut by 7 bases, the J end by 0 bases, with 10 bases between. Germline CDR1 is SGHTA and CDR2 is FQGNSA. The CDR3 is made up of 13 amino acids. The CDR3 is CASTLEVSYEQYF. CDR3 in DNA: TGTGCCAGCACCCTTGAGGTCTCCTACGAGCAGTACTTC.

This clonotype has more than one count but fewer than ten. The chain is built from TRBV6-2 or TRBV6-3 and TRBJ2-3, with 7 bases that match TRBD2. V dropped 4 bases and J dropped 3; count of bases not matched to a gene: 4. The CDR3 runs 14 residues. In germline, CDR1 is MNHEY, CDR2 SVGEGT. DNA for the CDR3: TGTGCCAGCAGTTCCCTCGGGGGGACAGATACGCAGTATTTT. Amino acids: CASSSLGGTDTQYF.

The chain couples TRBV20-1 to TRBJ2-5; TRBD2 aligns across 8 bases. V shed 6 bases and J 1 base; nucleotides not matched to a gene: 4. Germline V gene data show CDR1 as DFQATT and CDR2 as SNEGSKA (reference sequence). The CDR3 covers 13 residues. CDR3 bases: TGCAGTGCGAGCGGGGGATCCCAAGAGACCCAGTACTTC. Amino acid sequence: CSASGGSQETQYF.

CDR3 region: CASSLAGTVNTGELFF. The CDR3 coding sequence is TGTGCCAGCAGTTTAGCCGGGACAGTAAACACCGGGGAGCTGTTTTTT. The rearrangement joins TRBV12-3 or TRBV12-4 to TRBJ2-2, with 7 positions matching TRBD1. This CDR3 is 16 amino acids long. The trim removed 0 bases at V and 2 bases at J, leaving 3 bases unmatched.

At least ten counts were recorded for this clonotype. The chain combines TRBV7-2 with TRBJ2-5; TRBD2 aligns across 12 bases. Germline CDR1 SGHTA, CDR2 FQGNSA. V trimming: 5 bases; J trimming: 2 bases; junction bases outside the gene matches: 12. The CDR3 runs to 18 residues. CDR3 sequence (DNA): TGTGCCAGCAGCCCCCAATTCGGACTAGCGGGGACACAAGAGACCCAGTACTTC. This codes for CASSPQFGLAGTQETQYF.

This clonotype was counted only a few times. The CDR3 nucleotides read TGTGCCAGCACGTGGGACAGGCTAAGCACAGATACGCAGTATTTT. Protein: CASTWDRLSTDTQYF. The rearrangement joins TRBV27 to TRBJ2-3; 8 bases are shared with TRBD1. Germline-derived CDR1 and CDR2 are MNHEY and SMNVEV (reference sequence). V lost 7 bases to trimming and J lost 0 bases; unmatched junction nucleotides: 6. This CDR3 has 15 residues.

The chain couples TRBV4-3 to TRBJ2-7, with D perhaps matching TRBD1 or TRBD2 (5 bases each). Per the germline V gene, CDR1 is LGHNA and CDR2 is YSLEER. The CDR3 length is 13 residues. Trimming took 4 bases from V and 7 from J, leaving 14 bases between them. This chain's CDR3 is CASSLEGLREQYF. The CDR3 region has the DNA TGCGCCAGCAGCCTAGAGGGGCTGAGGGAGCAGTACTTC.

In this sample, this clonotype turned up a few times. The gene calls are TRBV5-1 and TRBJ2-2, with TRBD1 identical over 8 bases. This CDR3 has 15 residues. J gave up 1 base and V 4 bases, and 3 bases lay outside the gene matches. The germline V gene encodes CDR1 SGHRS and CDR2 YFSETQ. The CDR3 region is CASSTGTGNTGELFF. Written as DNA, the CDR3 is TGCGCCAGCAGCACCGGGACAGGGAACACCGGGGAGCTGTTTTTT.

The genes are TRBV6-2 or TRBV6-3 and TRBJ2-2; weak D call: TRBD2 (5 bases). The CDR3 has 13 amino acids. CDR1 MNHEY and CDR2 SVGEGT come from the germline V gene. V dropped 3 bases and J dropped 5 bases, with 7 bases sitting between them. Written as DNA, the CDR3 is TGTGCCAGCAGTTATGGACTTACCGGGGAGCTGTTTTTT. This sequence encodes CASSYGLTGELFF.

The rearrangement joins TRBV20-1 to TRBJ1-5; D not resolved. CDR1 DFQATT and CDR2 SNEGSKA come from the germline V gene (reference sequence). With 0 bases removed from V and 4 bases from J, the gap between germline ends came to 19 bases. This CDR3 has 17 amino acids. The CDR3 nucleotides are TGCAGTGCTAGAGATGGTCACACAGACATCAGTAATCAGCCCCAGCATTTT. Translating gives CSARDGHTDISNQPQHF.

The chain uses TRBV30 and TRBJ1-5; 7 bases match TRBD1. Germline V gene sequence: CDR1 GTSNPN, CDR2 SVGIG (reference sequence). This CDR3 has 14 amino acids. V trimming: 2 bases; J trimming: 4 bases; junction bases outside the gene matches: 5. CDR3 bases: TGTGCCTGGAGTCGCTTACAGGGGAATCAGCCCCAGCATTTT. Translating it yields CAWSRLQGNQPQHF.

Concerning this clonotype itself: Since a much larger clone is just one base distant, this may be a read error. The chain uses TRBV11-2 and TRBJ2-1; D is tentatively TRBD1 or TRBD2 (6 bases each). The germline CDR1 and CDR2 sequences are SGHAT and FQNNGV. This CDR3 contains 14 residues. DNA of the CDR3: TGTGCCATCAGCTCAACTACAGGGACTCGGGAGCAGTTCTTC. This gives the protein CAISSTTGTREQFF.

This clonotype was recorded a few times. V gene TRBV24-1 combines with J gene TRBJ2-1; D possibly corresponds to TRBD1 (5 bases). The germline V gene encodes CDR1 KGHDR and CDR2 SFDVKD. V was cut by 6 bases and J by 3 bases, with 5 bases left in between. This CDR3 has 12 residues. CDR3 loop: CATSQGYNEQFF. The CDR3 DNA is TGTGCCACCAGTCAGGGCTACAATGAGCAGTTCTTC.

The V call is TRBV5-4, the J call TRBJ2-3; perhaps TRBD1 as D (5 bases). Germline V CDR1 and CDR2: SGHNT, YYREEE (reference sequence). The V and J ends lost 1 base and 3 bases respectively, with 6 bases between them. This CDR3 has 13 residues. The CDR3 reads CASSLRGTDTQYF. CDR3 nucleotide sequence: TGTGCCAGCAGCTTGAGGGGAACAGATACGCAGTATTTT.

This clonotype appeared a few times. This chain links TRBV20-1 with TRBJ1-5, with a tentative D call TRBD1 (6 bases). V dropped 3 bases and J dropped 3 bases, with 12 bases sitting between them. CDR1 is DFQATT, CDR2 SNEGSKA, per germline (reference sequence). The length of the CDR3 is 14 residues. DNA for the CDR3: TGCAGTGCTAGCTCCTCAGGGGACAATCAGCCCCAGCATTTT. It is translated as CSASSSGDNQPQHF.

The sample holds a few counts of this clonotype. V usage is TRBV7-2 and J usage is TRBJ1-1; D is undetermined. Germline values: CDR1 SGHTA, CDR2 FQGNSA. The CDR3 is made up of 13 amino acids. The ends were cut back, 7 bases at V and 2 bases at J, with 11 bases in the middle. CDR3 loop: CASTQGRNTEAFF. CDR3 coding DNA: TGTGCCAGCACCCAAGGGAGAAACACTGAAGCTTTCTTT.

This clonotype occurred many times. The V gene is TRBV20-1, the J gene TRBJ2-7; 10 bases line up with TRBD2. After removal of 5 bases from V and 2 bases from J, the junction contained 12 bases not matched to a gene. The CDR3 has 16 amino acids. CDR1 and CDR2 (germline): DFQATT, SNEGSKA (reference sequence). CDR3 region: CSAGPSSGSRTYEQYF. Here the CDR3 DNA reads TGCAGTGCTGGCCCTTCTAGCGGGAGTAGGACCTACGAGCAGTACTTC.